These T cell receptor beta chains were read from a single sample in a study of control samples from healthy donors and cancer patients. Measured with immunoSEQ multiplex PCR; TCRdb has only the in-frame clones, and not every one. The sample includes over 85,000 clones, less than 85% of them seen just once. Sequencing was carried out using PBMCs. The receptors were gathered from a man in his sixties or seventies with lung cancer. The CDR3 runs from the conserved cysteine through the conserved F or W. The D gene is left open where the match is weak. Clone size is shown for a subset of rows, as once, few, many or a class of expanded clone.

NA NA TRBJ1-4 TRBV30 TGTGCCTGGAGTGACCCCTACAGGCCAACTAATGAAAAACTGTTTTTT CAWSDPYRPTNEKLFF
NA TRBD1 TRBJ1-1 TRBV5-1 TGCGCCAGCAGCTGGGGAATGACAGGGGGGGTACCTGAAGCTTTCTTT CASSWGMTGGVPEAFF
NA NA TRBJ2-3 TRBV6-5 TGTGCCAGTGGACGGACAGGAGGGTCAGATACGCAGTATTTT CASGRTGGSDTQYF
NA NA TRBJ1-6 TRBV24-1 TGTGCCACCGCCGAAACCTGGGGATCACCCCTCCACTTT CATAETWGSPLHF
NA TRBD1 TRBJ1-2 TRBV6-6 TGTGCCAGCCGGGACAGGGGGTCCTCTAACTATGGCTACACCTTC CASRDRGSSNYGYTF
NA TRBD1 TRBJ1-1 TRBV2 TGTGCCAGCAGCGAAAACCCGACAGGGGTTGGAGGCACTGAAGCTTTCTTT CASSENPTGVGGTEAFF
NA NA TRBJ2-4 TRBV9 TGTGCCAGCAGCGTAGGCGTAATCAGGGCTGGGGCCAAAAACATTCAGTACTTC CASSVGVIRAGAKNIQYF
once NA TRBJ2-3 TRBV2 TGTGCCAGCAAGGTTCTGCAGGGGGGGTCAGATACGCAGTATTTT CASKVLQGGSDTQYF
once TRBD2 TRBJ2-1 TRBV19 TGTGCCAGTAGTATAGAGGGGCGGGGGGGCCCTTTTGAGCAGTTCTTC CASSIEGRGGPFEQFF
NA TRBD1 TRBJ1-1 TRBV30 TGTGCCTGGGACAGGGGAAAGAACACTGAAGCTTTCTTT CAWDRGKNTEAFF
NA NA TRBJ1-1 TRBV11-2 TGTGCCAGCAGCCGGGGAGGGACGGTCACTGAAGCTTTCTTT CASSRGGTVTEAFF
NA NA TRBJ1-6 TRBV21-1 TGTGCCAGCAGCAAAGCGCTCCGGGGGGTATGTTCACCCCTCCACTTT CASSKALRGVCSPLHF
NA NA TRBJ1-2 TRBV5-6 TGTGCCAGCAGCTTGCAGGGATGGGGCTATGGCTACACCTTC CASSLQGWGYGYTF
NA NA TRBJ1-1 TRBV7-2 TGTGCCAGCAGCCGCGGGTGGGCTTCGAACACTGAAGCTTTCTTT CASSRGWASNTEAFF
NA TRBD2 TRBJ2-1 TRBV11-1 TGTGCCAGCAGCTTAACCGGACTAGCGGGGGAAGGTGAGCAGTTCTTC CASSLTGLAGEGEQFF
NA NA TRBJ1-5 TRBV6-5 TGTGCCAGCTCAGGGCCTGGGGCAGGCAATCAGCCCCAGCATTTT CASSGPGAGNQPQHF
NA TRBD1 TRBJ1-4 TRBV30 TGTGCCTGGAGTCGTGACAGGGGTCGGGAAAAACTGTTTTTT CAWSRDRGREKLFF
NA NA TRBJ1-3 TRBV6-1 NA CASSEHFRFGDTIYF
NA NA TRBJ2-3 TRBV9 TGTGCCAGCAGCGTAGTAGAGGGGGGGAGCACAGATACGCAGTATTTT CASSVVEGGSTDTQYF
NA NA TRBJ1-4 TRBV7-2 TGTGCCAGCAGCTTAGTTGGGTCTCGGAGGGGTGAAAAACTGTTTTTT CASSLVGSRRGEKLFF
NA NA TRBJ2-7 TRBV2 TGTGCCAGCAGTTCCAGGACATTGTCCTACGAGCAGTACTTC CASSSRTLSYEQYF
NA NA TRBJ1-2 TRBV6-1 TGTGCCAGCAGTGACAGCCACTCTGGCTACACCTTC CASSDSHSGYTF
NA NA TRBJ1-3 TRBV7-9 TGTGCCAGCAGCCCAGGGTTGTTGCCGGACACCATATATTTT CASSPGLLPDTIYF
NA NA TRBJ1-5 TRBV19 TGTGCCAGTATGGAAGGGGACCAGCCCCAGCATTTT CASMEGDQPQHF
NA NA TRBJ1-2 TRBV14 TGTGCCAGCAGCAAAAGGGCCTCCTATGGCTACACCTTC CASSKRASYGYTF
NA NA TRBJ2-2 TRBV27 TGTGCCAGCAGTATGAAGCGTCCCGGCGCTGCTGGCGGGGAGCTGTTTTTT CASSMKRPGAAGGELFF
NA NA TRBJ2-3 TRBV5-4 TGTGCCAGCAGCCCCGGAGACCCCACTAGCACAGATACGCAGTATTTT CASSPGDPTSTDTQYF
NA NA TRBJ2-3 TRBV24-1 TGTGCCACCAGTGATTCCTATACGCAGTATTTT CATSDSYTQYF
few NA TRBJ1-4 TRBV18 TGTGCCAGCTCACCAAATACTGGGAATGAAAAACTGTTTTTT CASSPNTGNEKLFF
NA NA TRBJ2-7 TRBV7-3 TGTGCCAGCAGCCTTCAGGGTGGGGACTACGAGCAGTACTTC CASSLQGGDYEQYF
NA NA TRBJ1-4 TRBV5-6 TGTGCCAGCAGCTCGGGGATATCGCATGAAAAACTGTTTTTT CASSSGISHEKLFF
once NA TRBJ2-7 TRBV19 TGTGCCAGTAGTATAGGGAAAACCTACGAGCAGTACTTC CASSIGKTYEQYF
once TRBD1 TRBJ1-2 TRBV18 TGTGCCAGCTCACCCAACAGGGGGGATGGCTACACCTTC CASSPNRGDGYTF
NA NA TRBJ2-7 TRBV6-6 TGTGCCAGCAGTTACGGCAGGGGAACGCACGAGCAGTACTTC CASSYGRGTHEQYF
NA TRBD2 TRBJ2-1 TRBV11-2 TGTGCCAGCAGCTTTCGGCGGGGGGGCCATGAGCAGTTCTTC CASSFRRGGHEQFF
NA TRBD1 TRBJ2-7 TRBV19 TGTGCCAGTAGTCCGGGGACAGGTTACGAGCAGTACTTC CASSPGTGYEQYF
few TRBD1 TRBJ1-4 TRBV3-1/TRBV3-2 TGTGCCAGCAGCCATAGACAGGGGGGTAATGAAAAACTGTTTTTT CASSHRQGGNEKLFF
NA NA TRBJ1-2 TRBV4-2 TGTGCCAGCAGCCAAGATTACAACGGTCCCTATGGCTACACCTTC CASSQDYNGPYGYTF
few TRBD1 TRBJ2-7 TRBV11-3 TGTGCCAGCAGCACCGGGACAGGGATTACCTACGAGCAGTACTTC CASSTGTGITYEQYF
NA TRBD2 TRBJ2-4 TRBV5-6 TGTGCCAGCAGCCACAACCTAGCGGGGGGGATAGCCAAAAACATTCAGTACTTC CASSHNLAGGIAKNIQYF
NA NA TRBJ1-4 TRBV30 TGTGCCTGGAGTGTACCGGGGCTCACTAGGGAAAAACTGTTTTTT CAWSVPGLTREKLFF
NA NA TRBJ2-7 TRBV28 TGTGCCAGCAGTCCACGGACAGTTACCTACGAGCAGTACTTC CASSPRTVTYEQYF
NA NA TRBJ1-1 TRBV18 TGTGCCAGCTCACAGTTACAGGGCATGAACACTGAAGCTTTCTTT CASSQLQGMNTEAFF
NA NA TRBJ2-2 TRBV21-1 TGTGCCAGCGGAAGGACCGAGAACACCGGGGAGCTGTTTTTT CASGRTENTGELFF
NA NA TRBJ2-5 TRBV6-5 TGTGCCAGCGCCCAGAGCTGGGAGGTACAAGAGACCCAGTACTTC CASAQSWEVQETQYF
NA NA TRBJ1-1 TRBV28 TGTGCCAGCAGTTTTAGGGGCATGAACACTGAAGCTTTCTTT CASSFRGMNTEAFF
NA TRBD2 TRBJ2-3 TRBV30 TGTGCCTGGAGCCGGGGGGACTTAAGGGGCCCAGATACGCAGTATTTT CAWSRGDLRGPDTQYF
NA NA TRBJ1-3 TRBV9 TGTGCCAGCAGCGCCCTGGCTGGAAACACCATATATTTT CASSALAGNTIYF
few NA TRBJ1-1 TRBV5-1 TGCGCCAGCAGATCTGACGGGGCGGTTGGCACTGAAGCTTTCTTT CASRSDGAVGTEAFF
NA NA TRBJ1-5 TRBV9 TGTGCCAGCAGCGTAGGGAGGGGAGGTAGCAATCAGCCCCAGCATTTT CASSVGRGGSNQPQHF
NA NA TRBJ2-7 TRBV5-1 TGCGCCAGCAGCTTAGGAGGCGGTGAAAGCTCCTACGAGCAGTACTTC CASSLGGGESSYEQYF
once NA TRBJ2-7 TRBV7-6 TGTGCCAGCAGCTTAGCGGCGGCTAGCGCAAACTACGAGCAGTACTTC CASSLAAASANYEQYF
NA NA TRBJ2-7 TRBV29-1 TGCAGCGTTGAAGGAGGAGGCGAGCAGTACTTC CSVEGGGEQYF
NA TRBD2 TRBJ2-1 TRBV27 TGTGCCAGCAGTCCGACAGCGGGGCCACACAATGAGCAGTTCTTC CASSPTAGPHNEQFF
NA NA TRBJ2-5 TRBV7-9 TGTGCCAGCAGCTCGTACCGTCTAGACCAAGAGACCCAGTACTTC CASSSYRLDQETQYF